This paragraph reports one T cell receptor beta chain. The data belong to a study of blood T cell repertoires in COVID-19. Study in general: Sources were T cells, B-cell-depleted T cells, or PBMCs; the material itself was cDNA or gDNA.

V lost 2 bases to trimming and J lost 0 bases; unmatched junction nucleotides: 0. The CDR3 consists of 15 residues. The germline V gene has CDR1 SGHVS and CDR2 FNYEAQ. Libraries were prepared by immunoSEQ multiplex PCR; TCRdb keeps only in-frame clonotypes and omits some of them. The sample contains around 130,000 clones, roughly 80% of which appear only once. Sequenced material: PBMCs or T cells enriched from blood (not recorded which). This clonotype was obtained from a man aged 35 to 55 with acute COVID-19. The chain couples TRBV7-6 to TRBJ2-1; 8 bases are shared with TRBD2. CDR3 DNA sequence: TGTGCCAGCAGCTTAAGCGGGAGCTCCTACAATGAGCAGTTCTTC. It specifies CASSLSGSSYNEQFF.